These T cell receptor beta chains were read from a single sample in a study of a mutant IDH1 vaccine in newly diagnosed glioma. Their antigens remain unidentified. Produced via immunoSEQ multiplex PCR; TCRdb's table is partial and in-frame only. The table lists tens of thousands of clones, around 83% of them singletons, with roughly 7.1% in the top ten. The specimen was PBMCs, collected from a glioma patient whose treatment included an IDH1 peptide vaccine. The source of these receptors is a woman under 30 with glioma. CDR3s include the opening cysteine and the closing phenylalanine or tryptophan. A D gene is named only where the DNA matches it firmly. Where a row states a size, it is once, few, many or the class of an expanded clone; other rows omit it.

d_call | clone_size | j_call | v_call | cdr3_nt | cdr3_aa
- | - | TRBJ2-7 | TRBV9 | TGTGCCAGCAGCGTAGGGGTAGGGGGCTACGAGCAGTACTTC | CASSVGVGGYEQYF
- | few | TRBJ2-1 | TRBV7-3 | TGTGCCAGCAGCCCTCAAAGGACAAATTACAATGAGCAGTTCTTC | CASSPQRTNYNEQFF
- | - | TRBJ1-1 | TRBV7-8 | TGTGCCAGCAGCCGATTTTTCGACAGGAACACTGAAGCTTTCTTT | CASSRFFDRNTEAFF
TRBD2 | - | TRBJ2-5 | TRBV6-1 | TGTGCCAGCAGAGGGACTAGCGGGGGGCTAGAGACCCAGTACTTC | CASRGTSGGLETQYF
- | - | TRBJ2-5 | TRBV2 | TGTGCCAGCAGAGCCCGGGACCCTGGGAAGACCCAGTACTTC | CASRARDPGKTQYF
TRBD1 | once | TRBJ2-1 | TRBV2 | TGTGCCAGCAGTGACAGGGGGTTTTCCTACAATGAGCAGTTCTTC | CASSDRGFSYNEQFF
- | few | TRBJ2-5 | TRBV7-9 | TGTGCCAGCAGCTTAGAGCCAGAGCAAGAGACCCAGTACTTC | CASSLEPEQETQYF
- | - | TRBJ1-2 | TRBV2 | TGTGCCAGCAGTGAAAAGGGGTATAACTATGGCTACACCTTC | CASSEKGYNYGYTF
TRBD1 | - | TRBJ1-1 | TRBV27 | TGTGCCAGCAGTCCCTCGGGACAGGTTTTTGACACTGAAGCTTTCTTT | CASSPSGQVFDTEAFF
- | - | TRBJ1-5 | TRBV10-3 | TGTGCCACCGGGAAGGGAACTGATAATCAGCCCCAGCATTTT | CATGKGTDNQPQHF
- | once | TRBJ1-1 | TRBV7-9 | TGTGCCAGCAGCTTAGCTATCATGAACACTGAAGCTTTCTTT | CASSLAIMNTEAFF
TRBD1 | - | TRBJ1-4 | TRBV10-3 | TGTGCCACTTCCTCTCCAGGGGGGAATGAAAAACTGTTTTTT | CATSSPGGNEKLFF
TRBD1 | - | TRBJ1-2 | TRBV11-3 | TGTGCCAGCAGCAAACCGGGACAGGGGATGAGGGGCTACACCTTC | CASSKPGQGMRGYTF
- | - | TRBJ2-6 | TRBV27 | TGTGCCAGCGGAGGTAACTCGGGGGCCAACGTCCTGACTTTC | CASGGNSGANVLTF
- | once | TRBJ1-2 | TRBV18 | TGTGCCAGCTCACCAGTCGGACAGAGTGGCTACACCTTC | CASSPVGQSGYTF
- | - | TRBJ2-1 | TRBV9 | TGTGCCAGCAGCGTAGGTAGTAATTACAATGAGCAGTTCTTC | CASSVGSNYNEQFF
TRBD2 | - | TRBJ2-7 | TRBV5-6 | TGTGCCAGCAGCTTCGGAGCGGGGCTTTACGAGCAGTACTTC | CASSFGAGLYEQYF
- | - | TRBJ2-5 | TRBV6-1 | TGTGCCAGCAGTGAATCCGAGGGTACGGCCCAGTACTTC | CASSESEGTAQYF
- | - | TRBJ2-7 | TRBV27 | TGTGCCAGCAGTTTAAGCGGTCAGGGTCAGTCCTACGAGCAGTACTTC | CASSLSGQGQSYEQYF
TRBD2 | - | TRBJ2-5 | TRBV29-1 | TGCAGCGCCCAGAGAGGCGGGAGTGGGTCGGGGCAAGAGACCCAGTACTTC | CSAQRGGSGSGQETQYF
TRBD1 | - | TRBJ1-4 | TRBV19 | TGTGCCAGTAGTTTCCTTGAGACAGGGGGAAGGGTCGCAACTAATGAAAAACTGTTTTTT | CASSFLETGGRVATNEKLFF
- | - | TRBJ1-2 | TRBV7-9 | TGTGCCAGCAGCTATGGGGGGTCTGGCTATGGCTACACCTTC | CASSYGGSGYGYTF
TRBD2 | - | TRBJ2-3 | TRBV5-1 | TGCGCCAGCAGCTTTTTAGGCGGGGGGGCCCCAGATACGCAGTATTTT | CASSFLGGGAPDTQYF
- | - | TRBJ2-5 | TRBV5-4 | TGTGCCAGCAGCGCCGGCGGGTCGGTTTCGGGAGAGACCCAGTACTTC | CASSAGGSVSGETQYF
TRBD1 | - | TRBJ1-2 | TRBV7-8 | TGTGCCAGCAGCTCAGACAGGGGGCTGGAAGGCTACACCTTC | CASSSDRGLEGYTF
TRBD1 | once | TRBJ1-2 | TRBV7-2 | TGTGCCAGCAGCTTGGGACAGAGGATCTATGGCTACACCTTC | CASSLGQRIYGYTF
- | - | TRBJ2-3 | TRBV6-5 | TGTGCCAGCAGTTACGCAGTCGACACAGATACGCAGTATTTT | CASSYAVDTDTQYF
TRBD1 | - | TRBJ1-2 | TRBV6-1 | TGTGCCACCGCCGGGACAGGGGGCGATGGCTACACCTTC | CATAGTGGDGYTF
TRBD1 | - | TRBJ2-2 | TRBV5-4 | TGTGCCAGCAGCTACGGGACAGGGTATGCCGGGGAGCTGTTTTTT | CASSYGTGYAGELFF
- | - | TRBJ1-3 | TRBV14 | TGTGCCAGCAGCCCGTTGTACTCTGGAAACACCATATATTTT | CASSPLYSGNTIYF
- | - | TRBJ2-7 | TRBV7-2 | TGTGCCAGCAGCTCGCAGGCCTACGAGCAGTACTTC | CASSSQAYEQYF
TRBD1 | - | TRBJ2-3 | TRBV10-2 | TGCGCCAGCAGCCCGACAGGGGTTAGCACAGATACGCAGTATTTT | CASSPTGVSTDTQYF
- | - | TRBJ2-7 | TRBV25-1 | TGTGCCACCCATCCCCGTTTTTTGGTCTCCTACGAGCAGTACTTC | CATHPRFLVSYEQYF
- | few | TRBJ1-1 | TRBV30 | TGTGCCTGGAGTGGAGGAGGGGGCACTGAAGCTTTCTTT | CAWSGGGGTEAFF